This TCR beta chain was found in a study of graft-versus-host responses after intestinal transplantation. Study details: Grafts that recipients had were multivisceral, liver-intestinal, or isolated intestinal transplants.

This CDR3 contains 14 residues. Trimming took 2 bases from V and 2 from J, leaving 10 bases between them. Germline CDR1 reads LGHNT; CDR2 reads FRNRAP. Intraepithelial and lamina propria lymphocytes were released after the graft tissue was processed. The protocol was immunoSEQ multiplex PCR, while the TCRdb copy is restricted to in-frame clones and leaves out a portion. The sample lists some 66,000 clones; roughly 90% were seen once. This clone was detected once. Its antigen is unknown. Study-level findings and limits: Allografts carried high graft-versus-host to host-versus-graft clonal ratios in patients having graft-donor T cell macrochimerism. With peak circulating GvH clone levels came an association with early post-transplant HvG declines.

This chain joins TRBV12-5 and TRBJ2-7; D is possibly TRBD1 (5 bases). The starting material was ileum tissue, obtained more than 350 days after transplant. This TCR derives from a human patient who received an intestinal transplant, so some T cells may come from the graft donor. CDR3 region: CASGLIGAPYEQYF. Here the CDR3 DNA reads TGTGCTAGTGGTTTGATAGGGGCCCCCTACGAGCAGTACTTC.